This record covers a single T cell receptor beta chain. Its antigen is still unknown. This sample was taken from a study of CXCR3-negative and CXCR3-positive naive CD8 T cells. Study-wide points: CXCR3-positive naive cells carried more hydrophobic TRB CDR3s than CXCR3-negative naive cells did.

This CDR3 has 13 residues. Germline V lookup: CDR1 SGHRS, CDR2 YFSETQ. It was by 5' RACE with UMI labels that the TRB cDNA libraries were prepared. TCRdb reprocessed the 5' RACE reads and keeps a single row for each CDR3 protein, giving no DNA. The sample totals 85,000 to 90,000 distinct CDR3 sequences. The TCR comes from a human donor in good health. Some clones in this sample may be carry-over from other donors' samples. The chain uses TRBV5-1 and TRBJ1-2; TCRdb's assignment of TRBD1 cannot be checked, as there is no DNA. The specimen was naive CXCR3+ CD8+ T cells from blood. Subset: CD45RO-CCR7+CD27+CD95- naive CD8+ T cells expressing CXCR3 (TNR3+). CDR3 sequence: CASSNDRDHGYTF.